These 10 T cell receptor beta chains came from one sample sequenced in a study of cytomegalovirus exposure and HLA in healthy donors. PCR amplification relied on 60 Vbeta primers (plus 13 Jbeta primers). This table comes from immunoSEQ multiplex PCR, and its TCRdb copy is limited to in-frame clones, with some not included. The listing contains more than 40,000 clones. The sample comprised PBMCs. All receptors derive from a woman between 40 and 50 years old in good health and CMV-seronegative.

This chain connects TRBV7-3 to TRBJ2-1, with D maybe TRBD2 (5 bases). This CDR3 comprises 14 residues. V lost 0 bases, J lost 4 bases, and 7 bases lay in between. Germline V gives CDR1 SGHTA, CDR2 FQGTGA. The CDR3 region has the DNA TGTGCCAGCAGCTTAACGACTACTTACAATGAGCAGTTCTTC. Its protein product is CASSLTTTYNEQFF.

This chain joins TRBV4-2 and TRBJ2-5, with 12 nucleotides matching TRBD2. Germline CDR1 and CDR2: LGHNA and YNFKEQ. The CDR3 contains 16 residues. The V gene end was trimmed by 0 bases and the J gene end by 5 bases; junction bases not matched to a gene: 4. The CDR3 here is CASSQDPSGGAETQYF. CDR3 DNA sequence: TGTGCCAGCAGCCAAGATCCTAGCGGGGGGGCCGAGACCCAGTACTTC.

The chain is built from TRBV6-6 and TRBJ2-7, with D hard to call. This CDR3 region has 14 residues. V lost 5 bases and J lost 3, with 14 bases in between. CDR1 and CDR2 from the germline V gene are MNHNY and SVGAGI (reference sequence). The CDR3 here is CASSPLTEVYEQYF. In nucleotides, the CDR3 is TGTGCCAGCAGTCCACTTACTGAGGTCTACGAGCAGTACTTC.

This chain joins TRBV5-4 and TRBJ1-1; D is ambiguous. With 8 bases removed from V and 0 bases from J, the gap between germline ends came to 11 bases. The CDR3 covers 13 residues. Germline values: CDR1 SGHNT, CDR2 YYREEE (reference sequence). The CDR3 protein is CASSYFLNTEAFF. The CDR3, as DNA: TGTGCCAGTTCTTATTTTTTGAACACTGAAGCTTTCTTT.

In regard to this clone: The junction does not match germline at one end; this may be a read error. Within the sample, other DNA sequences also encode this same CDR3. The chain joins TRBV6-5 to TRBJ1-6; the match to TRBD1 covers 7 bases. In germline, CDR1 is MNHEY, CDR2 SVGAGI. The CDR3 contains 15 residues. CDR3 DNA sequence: TGTGCCAGCAGTTACTCCGGGACAGTTAATTCACCCCTACACTTT. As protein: CASSYSGTVNSPLHF.

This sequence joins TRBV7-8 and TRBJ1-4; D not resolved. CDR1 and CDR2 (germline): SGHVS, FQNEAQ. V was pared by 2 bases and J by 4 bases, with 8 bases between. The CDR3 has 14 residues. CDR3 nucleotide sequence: TGTGCCAGCAGCTTACTTGGCAGTAATGAAAAACTGTTTTTT. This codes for CASSLLGSNEKLFF.

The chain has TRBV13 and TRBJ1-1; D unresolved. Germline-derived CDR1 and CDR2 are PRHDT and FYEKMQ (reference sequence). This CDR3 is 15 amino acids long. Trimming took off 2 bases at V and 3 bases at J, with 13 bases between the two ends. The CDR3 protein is CASSLYGLVDTEAFF. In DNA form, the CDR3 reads TGTGCCAGCAGCTTATATGGTTTAGTAGACACTGAAGCTTTCTTT.

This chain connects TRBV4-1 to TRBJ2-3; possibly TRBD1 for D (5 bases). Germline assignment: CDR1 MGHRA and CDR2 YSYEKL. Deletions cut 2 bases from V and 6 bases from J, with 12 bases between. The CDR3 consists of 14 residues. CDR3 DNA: TGCGCCAGCAGCCAAAGGGGCATATTGGATACGCAGTATTTT. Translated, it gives CASSQRGILDTQYF.

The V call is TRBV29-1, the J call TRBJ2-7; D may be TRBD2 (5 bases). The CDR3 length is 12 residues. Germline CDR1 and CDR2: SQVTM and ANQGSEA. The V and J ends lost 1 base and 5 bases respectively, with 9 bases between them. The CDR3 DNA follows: TGCAGCGTTGAAGTACTAGGAGACGAGCAGTACTTC. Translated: CSVEVLGDEQYF.

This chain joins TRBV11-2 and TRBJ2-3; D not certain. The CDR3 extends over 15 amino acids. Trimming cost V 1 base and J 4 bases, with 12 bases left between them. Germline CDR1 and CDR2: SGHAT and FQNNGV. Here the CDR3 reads CASSLGPDAADTQYF. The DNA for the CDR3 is TGTGCCAGCAGCTTAGGCCCGGATGCGGCAGATACGCAGTATTTT.